This T cell receptor beta chain is drawn from a study of metastatic and nonmetastatic thyroid tumors. From germline, CDR1 is SGHDN and CDR2 FVKESK. Trimming took 3 bases from V and 9 from J, leaving 8 bases between them. This CDR3 spans 11 amino acids. No patient had received any treatment before thyroid surgery. TCRdb re-called the PCR reads with MiXCR. Here the sample spans almost 70,000 clones, around 14% being singletons. This clone occurred many times. This TCR was sampled from a male donor with papillary thyroid cancer or a benign thyroid nodule (not recorded which). Some clones in this sample may be carry-over from other donors' samples. The sequencing sample was made of blood. The chain is built from TRBV14 and TRBJ1-1, with no clear D. CDR3 bases: TGTGCCAGCAGCCATGGACGAAAAGCTTTCTTT. The encoded protein is CASSHGRKAFF.